This is a list of T cell receptor beta chains from one sample in a study of blood T cell repertoires in COVID-19. Data came from immunoSEQ multiplex PCR; TCRdb stores just in-frame clones and leaves some out. Here the sample spans tens of thousands of clones, under 90% being singletons. The specimen sequenced was peripheral blood. The receptor set was obtained from a human donor in a cohort sampled during active COVID-19. The CDR3 runs from the conserved cysteine through the conserved F or W. A D gene is named only where the DNA matches it firmly. Some rows have no size entry. The others give once, few or many, or a class for an expanded clone.

D gene | J gene | V gene | clone size | CDR3 protein
NA | TRBJ1-1 | TRBV18 | NA | CASSTASARNTEAFF
TRBD2 | TRBJ2-7 | TRBV11-2 | NA | CASSFLGGGADEQYF
TRBD2 | TRBJ2-3 | TRBV4-1 | few | CASSPGLASTDTQYF
NA | TRBJ1-2 | TRBV4-2 | once | CASSQEERGDYGYTF
TRBD1 | TRBJ1-2 | TRBV24-1 | NA | CATSEVTGTGLDGYTF
NA | TRBJ1-2 | TRBV18 | NA | CASSPDERYGYTF
TRBD1 | TRBJ1-1 | TRBV25-1 | NA | CASSENRGRTEAFF
NA | TRBJ1-2 | TRBV18 | NA | CASSPGAGANYGYTF
TRBD1 | TRBJ2-7 | TRBV12-5 | NA | CASGPGQGAYEQYF
NA | TRBJ2-7 | TRBV5-1 | NA | CASSLGGGQGIYEQYF
TRBD1 | TRBJ2-7 | TRBV7-8 | once | CASSLLIQGENEQYF
TRBD2 | TRBJ2-3 | TRBV28 | NA | CASSNPGLGTDTQYF
NA | TRBJ1-2 | TRBV5-1 | NA | CASSLLGQLGYTF